What follows are 24 T cell receptor beta chains derived from one specimen sequenced in a study of metastatic and nonmetastatic thyroid tumors. TCRdb reprocessed the PCR reads via MiXCR. The sample has approximately 15,000 clones, about 20% seen once. The entire patient cohort was treatment-naive prior to thyroid surgery. Sequenced: adjacent normal tissue. Every receptor here comes from a female donor with papillary thyroid cancer or a benign thyroid nodule (not recorded which). Some clones in this sample may be carry-over from other donors' samples.

The gene calls are TRBV27 and TRBJ2-1; TRBD2 matches 7 bases. The CDR3 spans 15 residues. In germline, CDR1 is MNHEY, CDR2 SMNVEV (reference sequence). V trimming: 1 base; J trimming: 6 bases; junction bases outside the gene matches: 6. The chain's CDR3 is CASSLFPSGGNEQFF. CDR3 in DNA: TGTGCCAGCAGTTTATTCCCTAGCGGAGGCAATGAGCAGTTCTTC.

This clone was observed many times. V is TRBV27 and J is TRBJ2-5; no reliable D call. CDR1 and CDR2 (germline): MNHEY, SMNVEV (reference sequence). V was shortened by 2 bases and J by 4 bases, with 2 bases between the two germline ends. CDR3 length: 11 amino acids. CDR3 amino acids: CASSLGETQYF. CDR3 bases: TGTGCCAGCAGTTTAGGAGAGACCCAGTACTTC.

As regards this clone: The germline gene is not matched at one end of the junction; a read error may be the cause. The chain uses TRBV12-3 or TRBV12-4 and TRBJ2-1; 9 bases map to TRBD1. The CDR3 sequence is 15 residues long. The CDR3 loop reads CASSTGQGAYSEQFF. CDR3 sequence (DNA): TGTGCCAGCAGTACGGGACAGGGTGCCTACAGTGAGCAGTTCTTC.

This clone was observed a few times. The gene calls are TRBV6-2 or TRBV6-3 and TRBJ2-7; 8 bases map to TRBD2. The J segment lost 7 bases and the V segment lost 7 bases, leaving 9 bases of the junction unmatched. CDR3 length: 13 residues. CDR1 and CDR2 (germline): MNHEY, SVGEGT. CDR3 loop: CASKVAGGREQYF. The CDR3 nucleotides are TGTGCCAGCAAGGTCGCGGGAGGTCGGGAGCAGTACTTC.

V and J are TRBV24-1 and TRBJ2-1, with 11 bases aligning to TRBD2. The CDR3 has 16 residues. Germline V gene data show CDR1 as KGHDR and CDR2 as SFDVKD. After removal of 0 bases from V and 8 bases from J, the junction contained 5 bases not matched to a gene. The DNA for the CDR3 is TGTGCCACCAGTGATTTGGGGACTAGCGGTGTGGATGAGCAGTTCTTC. Its protein is CATSDLGTSGVDEQFF.

The rearrangement joins TRBV6-1 to TRBJ1-1; no definite D call. V was clipped by 3 bases and J by 4 bases, with 9 bases between them. CDR3 length: 13 amino acids. Germline V gene lookup returns CDR1 MNHNS and CDR2 SASEGT. The CDR3, as DNA: TGTGCCAGCAGTGAGCGGGCGTCCACTGAAGCTTTCTTT. This gives the protein CASSERASTEAFF.

This rearrangement joins TRBV7-6 to TRBJ2-1; 13 nucleotides match TRBD2. CDR3 length equals 16 residues. After removal of 5 bases from V and 5 bases from J, the junction contained 6 bases not matched to a gene. Looked up from germline, CDR1 is SGHVS and CDR2 is FNYEAQ. CDR3 bases: TGTGCCAGCAGCGCACTAGCGGGAGGGCCCGACAATGAGCAGTTCTTC. Residues: CASSALAGGPDNEQFF.

The V gene is TRBV25-1, the J gene TRBJ1-2; the D gene is possibly TRBD1 (6 bases). V lost 0 bases and J lost 5, with 19 bases in between. Per germline, CDR1 MGHDK and CDR2 SYGVNS. This CDR3 has 17 residues. CDR3 amino acids: CASSEYGRNPDRYGYTF. As DNA, the CDR3 is TGTGCCAGCAGTGAATACGGTCGCAACCCGGACAGATATGGCTACACCTTC.

The table lists this clone with a few counts. This rearrangement joins TRBV12-3 or TRBV12-4 to TRBJ2-1; 10 bases line up with TRBD2. Unmatched junction bases numbered 4, after V lost 6 bases and J lost 11 bases. This CDR3 has 12 amino acids. CDR3 bases: TGTGCCAGCAGACTAGCGGGGAGGCAGCAGTTCTTC. Amino acid sequence: CASRLAGRQQFF.

The chain is built from TRBV11-2 and TRBJ2-7; 7 bases align to TRBD1. After removal of 3 bases from V and 3 bases from J, the junction contained 2 bases not matched to a gene. CDR3 size: 13 residues. Germline V gives CDR1 SGHAT, CDR2 FQNNGV. CDR3 in amino acids: CASSFRDSYEQYF. Written as DNA, the CDR3 is TGTGCCAGCAGCTTCAGGGACAGCTACGAGCAGTACTTC.

This chain connects TRBV2 to TRBJ1-1; D not certain. The CDR3 has 13 amino acids. The germline CDR1 and CDR2 sequences are SNHLY and FYNNEI. Trimming stripped 2 bases from V and 1 base from J, with 5 bases between. The CDR3 coding sequence is TGTGCCAGCAGTGAACTGGAGAACACTGAAGCTTTCTTT. The encoded protein is CASSELENTEAFF.

J is TRBJ2-5 and V is TRBV5-1, with TRBD1 matching 9 bases. Germline V gives CDR1 SGHRS, CDR2 YFSETQ. This CDR3 region has 13 residues. V gave up 3 bases and J gave up 7 bases; unmatched junction bases: 4. The CDR3 region is CASSWTGAGTQYF. Here the CDR3 DNA reads TGCGCCAGCAGCTGGACAGGGGCAGGGACCCAGTACTTC.

This clone was detected only a few times. The rearrangement joins TRBV20-1 to TRBJ1-1; D might be TRBD1 (6 bases). CDR1 and CDR2 from the germline V gene are DFQATT and SNEGSKA (reference sequence). V dropped 0 bases and J dropped 0 bases, with 11 bases sitting between them. This CDR3 is 15 amino acids long. CDR3 in amino acids: CSARDYQGMNTEAFF. CDR3 nucleotides: TGCAGTGCTAGAGACTATCAGGGGATGAACACTGAAGCTTTCTTT.

This CDR3 reads CASSLDVGLGGPQHF. CDR3 nucleotides: TGTGCCAGCAGCTTAGATGTCGGCCTGGGAGGGCCCCAGCATTTT. The V and J genes are TRBV7-9 and TRBJ1-5; D is uncertain. The CDR3 spans 15 residues. The V end was cut by 1 base, the J end by 9 bases, with 16 bases between. Per the germline V gene, CDR1 is SEHNR and CDR2 is FQNEAQ (reference sequence).

The table lists this clone with a few counts. This chain joins TRBV12-3 or TRBV12-4 and TRBJ2-3; TRBD2 agrees at 8 bases. Trimming removed 6 bases from V and 2 bases from J; junction bases left unmatched: 13. The CDR3 sequence is 17 residues long. CDR3 amino acids: CASSITISGNYTDTQYF. In nucleotides, the CDR3 is TGTGCCAGCAGCATTACGATTAGCGGGAACTACACAGATACGCAGTATTTT.

The V and J genes are TRBV28 and TRBJ2-7; 8 nucleotides align to TRBD1. The length of the CDR3 is 15 residues. Germline CDR1 reads MDHEN; CDR2 reads SYDVKM. V lost 5 bases and J lost 3; bases outside the gene matches: 9. The CDR3 coding sequence is TGTGCCAGCAGTCTCTACCGGGACAGGCACTACGAGCAGTACTTC. It translates to CASSLYRDRHYEQYF.

The CDR3 nucleotides read TGCAGTGCTAGAGATCGGGCGGGACCCAACGAGCAGTACTTC. This sequence encodes CSARDRAGPNEQYF. This chain joins TRBV20-1 and TRBJ2-7; tentative D call: TRBD2 (6 bases). The germline CDR1 and CDR2 sequences are DFQATT and SNEGSKA (reference sequence). This CDR3 spans 14 amino acids. With 0 bases removed from V and 5 bases from J, the gap between germline ends came to 14 bases.

This clone is labeled as large (0.1 to 1%). This sample includes further DNA sequences coding for the same CDR3. V and J are TRBV12-3 or TRBV12-4 and TRBJ1-6, with D uncertain. Trimming left V 1 base short and J 7 bases short, with 11 bases between. The CDR3 is 15 residues long. The CDR3 nucleotides are TGTGCCAGCAGTTTAGGGGGAGGAGGGAATTCACCCCTCCACTTT. Translating it yields CASSLGGGGNSPLHF.

This clone was detected many times. The chain has TRBV6-5 and TRBJ1-1; D uncertain. The ends were cut back, 5 bases at V and 1 base at J, with 11 bases in the middle. CDR1 and CDR2 (germline): MNHEY, SVGAGI. The CDR3 contains 14 residues. CDR3 bases: TGTGCCAGCAGTCACTTTGGGGAGAACACTGAAGCTTTCTTT. Translated: CASSHFGENTEAFF.

The J gene is TRBJ2-7, the V gene TRBV5-1, with 10 bases lining up with TRBD2. This CDR3 comprises 15 residues. V lost 3 bases to trimming and J lost 3 bases; unmatched junction nucleotides: 6. Per the germline V gene, CDR1 is SGHRS and CDR2 is YFSETQ. The CDR3 here is CASSSSGSSNYEQYF. The DNA of the CDR3 is TGCGCCAGCAGCTCTAGCGGGAGCTCGAACTACGAGCAGTACTTC.

In this sample, this clone turned up a few times. The J gene is TRBJ2-2, the V gene TRBV12-3 or TRBV12-4; 11 bases match TRBD2. Trimming at V came to 5 bases and at J to 3 bases, leaving 8 bases not matched to a gene. This CDR3 has 17 amino acids. The CDR3 sequence: CASSPLAGGWHTGELFF. The CDR3 DNA is TGTGCCAGCAGTCCTCTAGCGGGAGGATGGCACACCGGGGAGCTGTTTTTT.

The chain combines TRBV6-1 with TRBJ2-7; D remains ambiguous. This CDR3 is built from 13 residues. V was trimmed by 4 bases and J by 8 bases, leaving 15 bases between them. CDR1 is MNHNS and CDR2 is SASEGT in the germline V gene. As DNA, the CDR3 is TGTGCCAGCAGTGGAACCCGGTTGGAGAAGCAGTACTTC. Protein: CASSGTRLEKQYF.

In this sample, this clone turned up a few times. The same CDR3 arises from other DNA sequences in this sample as well. V usage is TRBV5-4 and J usage is TRBJ1-1; D call uncertain. Trimming stripped 3 bases from V and 0 bases from J, with 18 bases between. CDR1 and CDR2 from the germline V gene are SGHNT and YYREEE (reference sequence). This CDR3 is built from 17 residues. DNA for the CDR3: TGTGCCAGCAGCTATGCCCTACCTGGAACCATGAACACTGAAGCTTTCTTT. It encodes CASSYALPGTMNTEAFF.

Note on this clone: An end of the junction does not agree with germline; a read error may underlie this. The J gene is TRBJ1-3, the V gene TRBV5-1; D is possibly TRBD1 (6 bases). The V gene's germline CDR1 is SGHRS and CDR2 YFSETQ. This CDR3 comprises 15 residues. For the CDR3, the DNA is TGCGCCAGCAGCTTGGCCGGGGGCTCTGGAAATACCATATATTTT. This gives the protein CASSLAGGSGNTIYF.